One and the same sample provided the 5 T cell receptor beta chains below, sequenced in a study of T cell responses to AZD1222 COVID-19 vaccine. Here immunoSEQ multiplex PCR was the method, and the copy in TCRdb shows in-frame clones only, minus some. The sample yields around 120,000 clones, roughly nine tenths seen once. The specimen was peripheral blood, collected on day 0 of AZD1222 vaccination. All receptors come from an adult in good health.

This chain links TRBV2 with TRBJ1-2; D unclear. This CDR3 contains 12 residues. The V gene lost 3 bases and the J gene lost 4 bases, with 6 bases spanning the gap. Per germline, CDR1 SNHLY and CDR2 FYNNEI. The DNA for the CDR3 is TGTGCCAGCAGTGATGGCAGCTATGGCTACACCTTC. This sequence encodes CASSDGSYGYTF.

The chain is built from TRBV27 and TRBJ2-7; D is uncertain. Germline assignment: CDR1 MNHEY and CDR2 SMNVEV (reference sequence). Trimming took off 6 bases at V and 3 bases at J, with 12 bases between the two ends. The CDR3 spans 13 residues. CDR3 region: CASSPLDLYEQYF. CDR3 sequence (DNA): TGTGCCAGCAGCCCCTTGGATCTCTACGAGCAGTACTTC.

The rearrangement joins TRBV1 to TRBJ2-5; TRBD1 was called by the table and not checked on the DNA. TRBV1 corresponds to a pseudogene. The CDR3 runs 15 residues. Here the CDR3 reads CTSSQGQGGEETQYF. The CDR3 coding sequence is TGCACCAGCAGCCAAGGACAGGGGGGTGAAGAGACCCAGTACTTC.

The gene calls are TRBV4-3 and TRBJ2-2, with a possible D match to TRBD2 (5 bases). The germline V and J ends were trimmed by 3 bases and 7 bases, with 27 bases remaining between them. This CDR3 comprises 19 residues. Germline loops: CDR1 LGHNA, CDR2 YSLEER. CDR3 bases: TGCGCCAGCAGCCAGGTCATGGTCTCAATGACTAACTGGGGCGGGGAGCTGTTTTTT. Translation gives CASSQVMVSMTNWGGELFF.

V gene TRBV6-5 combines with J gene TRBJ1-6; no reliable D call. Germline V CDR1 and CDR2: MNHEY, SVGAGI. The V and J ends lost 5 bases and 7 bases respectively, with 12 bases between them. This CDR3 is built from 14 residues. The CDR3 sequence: CASSQVISNSPLHF. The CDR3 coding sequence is TGTGCCAGCAGTCAGGTGATTTCAAATTCACCCCTCCACTTT.